This TCR beta chain appears in the sequencing data of a study of blood T cell repertoires in COVID-19. This clone has a handful of counts. After removal of 5 bases from V and 2 bases from J, the junction contained 21 bases not matched to a gene. The CDR3 has 19 amino acids. Per germline, CDR1 MNHEY and CDR2 SMNVEV (reference sequence). The method was immunoSEQ multiplex PCR; TCRdb's version includes in-frame clones alone and lacks a portion of them. The sample includes fewer than 250,000 clones, 85% seen only once; the top ten take over 5.5%. This chain uses TRBV27 with TRBJ2-7; TRBD2 matches at 7 bases. This sequence originates from a woman in her fifties or sixties with active or convalescent COVID-19. Specimen: peripheral blood. The CDR3 DNA reads as TGTGCCAGCAGTCTGCAGGACCCCCTAGCGGAGAGGAGGGCCTACGAGCAGTACTTC. Protein: CASSLQDPLAERRAYEQYF.